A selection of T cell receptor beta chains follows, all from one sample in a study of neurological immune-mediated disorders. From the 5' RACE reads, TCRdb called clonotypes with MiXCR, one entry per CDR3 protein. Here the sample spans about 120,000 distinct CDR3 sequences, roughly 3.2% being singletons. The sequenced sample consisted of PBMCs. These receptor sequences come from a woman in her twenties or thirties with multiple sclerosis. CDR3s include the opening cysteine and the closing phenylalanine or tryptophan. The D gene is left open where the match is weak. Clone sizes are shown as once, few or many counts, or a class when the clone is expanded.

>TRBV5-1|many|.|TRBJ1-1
TGCGCCAGCAGCTTGGAACGGGGCGGGTCAGCTTTCTTT
CASSLERGGSAFF
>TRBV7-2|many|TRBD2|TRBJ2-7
TGTGCCAGCAGCAACAGACTAGCGGGATTGGAGGAGCAGTACTTC
CASSNRLAGLEEQYF
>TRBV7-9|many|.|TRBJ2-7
TGTGCCAGCAGCCCGGAGGGGGGGCGCAGGTCCTACGAGCAGTACTTC
CASSPEGGRRSYEQYF
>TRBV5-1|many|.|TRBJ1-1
TGCGCCAGCAGCTTGGCGCTGGAGCGACTCACTGAAGCTTTCTTT
CASSLALERLTEAFF
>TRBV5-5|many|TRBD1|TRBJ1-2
TGTGCCAGCAGCTTGGCATTTCAGGGGGACTATGGCTACACCTTC
CASSLAFQGDYGYTF
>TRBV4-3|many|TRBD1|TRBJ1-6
TGCGCCAGCAGCCAAGGCACAGGGGGATCACCCCTCCACTTT
CASSQGTGGSPLHF
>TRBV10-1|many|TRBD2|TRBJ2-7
TGCGCCAGCAGTGGTGGTTTAGCGGGAGAGGAGGACTACGAGCAGTACTTC
CASSGGLAGEEDYEQYF
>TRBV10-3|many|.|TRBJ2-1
TGTGCCATCAGGGCGACTACGCGTAGCGATGAGCAGTTCTTC
CAIRATTRSDEQFF
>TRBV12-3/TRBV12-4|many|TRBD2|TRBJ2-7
TGTGCCAGCAGTCCAGGACTAGCGGGGGGGTCCTACGAGCAGTACTTC
CASSPGLAGGSYEQYF
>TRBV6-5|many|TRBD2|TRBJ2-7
TGTGCCACCCAACGTAGCGGGAGCGCCCGCGAGCAGTACTTC
CATQRSGSAREQYF
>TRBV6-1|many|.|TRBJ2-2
TGTGCCAGCAGTGACCCGGGGCACACCGGGGAGCTGTTTTTT
CASSDPGHTGELFF
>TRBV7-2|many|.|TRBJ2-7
TGTGCCAGCAGCTACCTCTACCGTTACGAGCAGTACTTC
CASSYLYRYEQYF